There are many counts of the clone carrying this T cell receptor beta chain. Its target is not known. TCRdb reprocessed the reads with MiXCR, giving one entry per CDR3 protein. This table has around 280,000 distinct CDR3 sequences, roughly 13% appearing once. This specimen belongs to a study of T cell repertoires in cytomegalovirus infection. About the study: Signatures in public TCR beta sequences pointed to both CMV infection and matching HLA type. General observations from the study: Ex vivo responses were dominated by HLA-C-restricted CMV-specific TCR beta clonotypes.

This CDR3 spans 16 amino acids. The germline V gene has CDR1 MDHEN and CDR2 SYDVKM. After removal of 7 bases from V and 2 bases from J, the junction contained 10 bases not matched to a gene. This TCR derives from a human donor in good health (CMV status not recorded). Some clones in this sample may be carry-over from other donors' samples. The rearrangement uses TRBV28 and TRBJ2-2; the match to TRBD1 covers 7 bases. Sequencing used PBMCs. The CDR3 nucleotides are TGTGCCAGCACCAGAGACAGGGCCCCAAACACCGGGGAGCTGTTTTTT. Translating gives CASTRDRAPNTGELFF.